The 9 T cell receptor beta chains in this list originate from one sample, sequenced in a study of blood T cells in healthy people across ages. A sample-barcoded 5' primer and a J-beta primer mix were used in a second PCR of roughly 6 to 12 cycles. TCRdb reprocessed the 5' RACE reads with MiXCR, giving one entry per CDR3 protein. The data show under 800,000 distinct CDR3 sequences, around 46% seen once. The sample was blood. The source of these receptors is a woman aged 60-70 years in good health.

This clonotype was detected only a few times. The chain joins TRBV29-1 to TRBJ2-1; TRBD2 matches 8 bases. This CDR3 region has 12 residues. The germline V gene has CDR1 SQVTM and CDR2 ANQGSEA. The CDR3 nucleotides are TGCAGTCTAAGCGGGGGACGGGGGGAGCAGTTCTTC. Translating it yields CSLSGGRGEQFF.

The rearrangement links TRBV20-1 to TRBJ2-1; D might be TRBD2 (6 bases). The CDR3 is 14 amino acids. Germline V lookup: CDR1 DFQATT, CDR2 SNEGSKA (reference sequence). Trimming took off 2 bases at V and 7 bases at J, with 15 bases between the two ends. The CDR3 region is CSARLGSRGNEQFF. CDR3 DNA: TGCAGTGCTAGACTCGGGAGTCGGGGTAATGAGCAGTTCTTC.

The CDR3 reads CASSPALGEQFF. The CDR3 coding sequence is TGTGCCAGCAGTCCCGCCCTCGGTGAGCAGTTCTTC. The V call is TRBV28, the J call TRBJ2-1; D gene unclear. In germline, CDR1 is MDHEN, CDR2 SYDVKM. Trimming cost V 5 bases and J 9 bases, with 11 bases left between them. The CDR3 loop spans 12 amino acids.

This clonotype was seen repeatedly, ten times or more. This sequence joins TRBV6-5 and TRBJ2-5; D is perhaps TRBD1 or TRBD2 (5 bases each). CDR3 length equals 13 residues. The germline V gene has CDR1 MNHEY and CDR2 SVGAGI. V was cut by 5 bases and J by 2 bases, with 9 bases left in between. CDR3 loop: CASSGTVQETQYF. As DNA, the CDR3 is TGTGCCAGCAGTGGGACGGTGCAAGAGACCCAGTACTTC.

The rearrangement links TRBV7-2 to TRBJ2-2; TRBD2 matches at 9 bases. Germline values: CDR1 SGHTA, CDR2 FQGNSA. This CDR3 has 14 residues. V was pared by 3 bases and J by 6 bases, with 2 bases of the junction left unmatched. The CDR3: CASSFSGSPGELFF. The CDR3 DNA is TGTGCCAGCAGCTTTAGCGGGAGCCCCGGGGAGCTGTTTTTT.

This clonotype was recorded a few times. The chain joins TRBV30 to TRBJ2-7; tentatively, D is TRBD1 (5 bases). Germline V lookup: CDR1 GTSNPN, CDR2 SVGIG (reference sequence). The CDR3 totals 11 residues. Trimming shortened V by 4 bases and J by 2 bases, and 6 bases separated the two germline ends. CDR3 coding DNA: TGTGCCTGGAAAGGGGCCTACGAGCAGTACTTC. Translating gives CAWKGAYEQYF. The variable domain in full, with the rest retrieved from reference TRBV30 and TRBJ2-7, is SQTIHQWPATLVQPVGSPLSLECTVEGTSNPNLYWYRQAAGRGLQLLFYSVGIGQISSEVPQNLSASRPQDRQFILSSKKLLLSDSGFYLCAWKGAYEQYFGPGTRLTVT.

The chain is built from TRBV6-5 and TRBJ2-4; D unresolved. CDR1 and CDR2 (germline): MNHEY, SVGAGI. Trimming took 5 bases from V and 0 from J, leaving 23 bases between them. CDR3 size: 19 residues. The CDR3 DNA reads TGTGCCAGCAGTAACGGACGCCTCCAAACCATTTTAGCCAAAAACATTCAGTACTTC. Translation: CASSNGRLQTILAKNIQYF.

This chain links TRBV9 with TRBJ2-1; D possibly uses TRBD1 or TRBD2 (6 bases each). The CDR3 length is 17 residues. Trimming cost V 2 bases and J 8 bases, with 23 bases left between them. The V gene's germline CDR1 is SGDLS and CDR2 YYNGEE. The CDR3 nucleotides are TGTGCCAGCAGCGTTGGAGGGAGTCTGAGGGGGTCGGATGAGCAGTTCTTC. Its translation: CASSVGGSLRGSDEQFF.

This sequence joins TRBV20-1 and TRBJ2-7, with D possibly TRBD2 on 6 matching bases. V was trimmed by 3 bases and J by 2 bases, leaving 14 bases between them. In germline, CDR1 is DFQATT, CDR2 SNEGSKA (reference sequence). The CDR3 has 14 amino acids. CDR3 amino acids: CSARRSGPTYEQYF. The DNA for the CDR3 is TGCAGTGCTAGGAGGAGCGGGCCCACCTACGAGCAGTACTTC.